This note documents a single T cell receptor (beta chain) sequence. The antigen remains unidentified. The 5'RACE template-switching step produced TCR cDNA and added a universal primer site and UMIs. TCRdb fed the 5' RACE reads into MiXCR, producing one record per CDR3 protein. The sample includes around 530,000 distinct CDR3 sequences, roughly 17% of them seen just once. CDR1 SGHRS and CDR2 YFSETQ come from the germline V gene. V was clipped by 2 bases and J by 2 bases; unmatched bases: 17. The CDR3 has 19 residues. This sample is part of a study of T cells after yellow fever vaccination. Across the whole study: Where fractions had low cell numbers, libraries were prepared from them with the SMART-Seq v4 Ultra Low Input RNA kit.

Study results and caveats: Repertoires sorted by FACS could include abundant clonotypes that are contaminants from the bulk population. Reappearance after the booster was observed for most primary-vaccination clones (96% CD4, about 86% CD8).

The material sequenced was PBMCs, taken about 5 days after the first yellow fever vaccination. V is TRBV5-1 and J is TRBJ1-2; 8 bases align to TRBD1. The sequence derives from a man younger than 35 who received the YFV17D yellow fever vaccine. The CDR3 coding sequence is TGCGCCAGCAGCTTCACCTTCTTCAGGGGGACAGGTCGAAACTATGGCTACACCTTC. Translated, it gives CASSFTFFRGTGRNYGYTF. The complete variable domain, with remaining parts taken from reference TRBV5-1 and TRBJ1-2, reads KAGVTQTPRYLIKTRGQQVTLSCSPISGHRSVSWYQQTPGQGLQFLFEYFSETQRNKGNFPGRFSGRQFSNSRSEMNVSTLELGDSALYLCASSFTFFRGTGRNYGYTFGSGTRLTVV.